The 26 T cell receptor beta chains presented below share a single source sample, sequenced in a study of multiple sclerosis patients with progressive multifocal leukoencephalopathy. Time point in this sample: time of PML onset. Produced via immunoSEQ multiplex PCR; TCRdb's table is partial and in-frame only. The sample includes more than 30,000 clones, approximately 88% of them seen just once. The sequences come from PBMCs, collected from a patient treated with natalizumab. The source is a middle-aged woman with progressive multifocal leukoencephalopathy.

The DNA of the CDR3 is TGTGCCAGTAGTATAACTGCGGGAGGGAGCACAGATACGCAGTATTTT. Translating gives CASSITAGGSTDTQYF. The rearrangement links TRBV19 to TRBJ2-3; 9 positions match TRBD2. Trimming cost V 2 bases and J 0 bases; bases outside gene matches: 3. This CDR3 comprises 16 residues. In germline, CDR1 is LNHDA, CDR2 SQIVND (reference sequence).

The gene calls are TRBV6-5 and TRBJ1-5; the D gene is possibly TRBD1 (5 bases). CDR1 is MNHEY and CDR2 is SVGAGI in the germline V gene. This CDR3 is built from 13 residues. V lost 4 bases to trimming and J lost 6 bases, with 10 bases between them. This chain's CDR3 is CASSSQGGQPQHF. CDR3 coding DNA: TGTGCCAGCAGTTCTCAGGGAGGTCAGCCCCAGCATTTT.

The V gene is TRBV9, the J gene TRBJ1-1; no definite D call. Between the trimmed V and J ends, which lost 0 bases and 1 base, there was a span of 4 bases. The germline gives CDR1 SGDLS, CDR2 YYNGEE. This CDR3 spans 13 amino acids. The CDR3 DNA reads as TGTGCCAGCAGCGTAGCCAGGAACACTGAAGCTTTCTTT. Protein: CASSVARNTEAFF.

The J gene is TRBJ1-1, the V gene TRBV28, with D possibly TRBD1 on 5 matching bases. The V end lost 3 bases, the J end lost 6 bases, and 14 bases lay between the germline ends. Germline V gives CDR1 MDHEN, CDR2 SYDVKM. The CDR3 has 14 amino acids. The CDR3 DNA reads as TGTGCCAGCAGTTTCAGGACACTTTCCGCTGAAGCTTTCTTT. This codes for CASSFRTLSAEAFF.

The chain recombines TRBV5-8 with TRBJ2-3; tentatively, D is TRBD1 (6 bases). V dropped 4 bases and J dropped 5 bases, with 23 bases sitting between them. The CDR3 loop spans 17 amino acids. Germline V CDR1 and CDR2: SGHTS, YDEGEE. CDR3 region: CASSQWRGTPQGDTQYF. Here the CDR3 DNA reads TGTGCCAGCAGCCAATGGCGAGGGACACCTCAGGGAGATACGCAGTATTTT.

This chain links TRBV6-1 with TRBJ1-5; D ambiguous. This CDR3 comprises 11 residues. V lost 6 bases and J lost 9, with 9 bases in between. CDR1 is MNHNS and CDR2 is SASEGT in the germline V gene. The CDR3 region is CASSSDPPQHF. CDR3 coding DNA: TGTGCCAGCAGCTCAGACCCGCCCCAGCATTTT.

The CDR3, as DNA: TGTGCCACCGGGGACGGATACACAGATACGCAGTATTTT. It yields the protein CATGDGYTDTQYF. The chain is built from TRBV19 and TRBJ2-3; D might be TRBD1 or TRBD2, each matching 5 bases. Trimming cost V 10 bases and J 2 bases, with 13 bases left between them. Germline CDR1 LNHDA, CDR2 SQIVND (reference sequence). CDR3 size: 13 residues.

The chain has TRBV9 and TRBJ1-2; 7 bases line up with TRBD1. The V gene's germline CDR1 is SGDLS and CDR2 YYNGEE. With V trimmed by 7 bases and J by 2 bases, 11 bases remained unmatched. The CDR3 runs to 15 residues. In DNA form, the CDR3 reads TGTGCCAGCCAAGGGAGGGGGCGCGAAAACTATGGCTACACCTTC. Its protein product is CASQGRGRENYGYTF.

For the CDR3, the DNA is TGTGCCACCAGCTTAGCGGGACTGGGTCTGAATGAGCAGTTCTTC. As protein: CATSLAGLGLNEQFF. V and J are TRBV15 and TRBJ2-1; 8 positions agree with TRBD2. With V trimmed by 5 bases and J by 7 bases, 10 bases remained unmatched. Germline V gene sequence: CDR1 LNHNV, CDR2 YYDKDF (reference sequence). The CDR3 contains 15 residues.

J is TRBJ1-6 and V is TRBV18; tentative D call: TRBD1 (5 bases). Trimming cost V 6 bases and J 4 bases, with 16 bases left between them. This CDR3 has 16 amino acids. CDR1 is KGHSH, CDR2 LQKENI, per germline. CDR3 region: CASSPGTGLYNSPLHF. The CDR3 DNA is TGTGCCAGCTCCCCTGGGACCGGACTTTATAATTCACCCCTCCACTTT.

The gene calls are TRBV5-4 and TRBJ1-2; 9 bases align to TRBD1. Germline lookup yields CDR1 SGHNT and CDR2 YYREEE (reference sequence). Trimming removed 4 bases from V and 3 bases from J; junction bases left unmatched: 1. The CDR3 is 13 amino acids. For the CDR3, the DNA is TGTGCCAGCAGCCGGACAGGGGACTATGGCTACACCTTC. Protein sequence: CASSRTGDYGYTF.

The chain recombines TRBV11-2 with TRBJ2-1; the D gene is possibly TRBD1 (5 bases). V gave up 5 bases and J gave up 0 bases, with 17 bases separating them. Germline loops: CDR1 SGHAT, CDR2 FQNNGV. The CDR3 sequence is 17 residues long. CDR3 in amino acids: CASSPTPQGNSYNEQFF. CDR3 DNA: TGTGCCAGCAGCCCGACACCTCAGGGAAACTCCTACAATGAGCAGTTCTTC.

The chain carries TRBV25-1 and TRBJ2-7, with 7 bases that match TRBD1. CDR1 and CDR2 from the germline V gene are MGHDK and SYGVNS. V lost 2 bases and J lost 2; bases outside the gene matches: 6. This CDR3 has 15 amino acids. CDR3 bases: TGTGCCAGCAGTGAACAGCGACAGGGCCCCTACGAGCAGTACTTC. Translation: CASSEQRQGPYEQYF.

V usage is TRBV19 and J usage is TRBJ2-7; the D gene could be TRBD1 or TRBD2 (5 bases each). The CDR3 loop spans 15 amino acids. CDR1 LNHDA and CDR2 SQIVND come from the germline V gene (reference sequence). V dropped 3 bases and J dropped 5 bases, with 17 bases sitting between them. DNA of the CDR3: TGTGCCAGTAGTATTGACCGGAGTGGGACGAACGAGCAGTACTTC. It encodes CASSIDRSGTNEQYF.

The J gene is TRBJ1-2, the V gene TRBV5-1; 10 bases line up with TRBD1. Looked up from germline, CDR1 is SGHRS and CDR2 is YFSETQ. CDR3 length equals 14 residues. V shed 3 bases and J 6 bases; nucleotides not matched to a gene: 5. CDR3 in amino acids: CASSSTGTGDGYTF. The CDR3 coding sequence is TGCGCCAGCAGCTCCACCGGGACAGGGGATGGCTACACCTTC.

This clone was counted only a few times. The rearrangement joins TRBV2 to TRBJ2-2; 10 bases are shared with TRBD2. J lost 5 bases, V lost 10 bases, and 7 bases had no gene match. Per the germline V gene, CDR1 is SNHLY and CDR2 is FYNNEI. The CDR3 covers 14 residues. The CDR3 reads CATGSGRWTGELFF. CDR3 bases: TGTGCCACCGGTAGCGGGAGGTGGACCGGGGAGCTGTTTTTT.

The J gene is TRBJ2-1, the V gene TRBV19, with a tentative D call TRBD2 (6 bases). Per the germline V gene, CDR1 is LNHDA and CDR2 is SQIVND (reference sequence). Trimming took 8 bases from V and 3 from J, leaving 14 bases between them. This CDR3 is built from 14 residues. The CDR3 DNA sequence: TGTGCCAGTGGAGAAGCGGGTGTCTACAATGAGCAGTTCTTC. The encoded protein is CASGEAGVYNEQFF.

The chain employs TRBV4-1 and TRBJ2-2; 9 nucleotides agree with TRBD2. Germline CDR1 reads MGHRA; CDR2 reads YSYEKL. V was clipped by 1 base and J by 3 bases; unmatched bases: 6. The CDR3 runs to 17 residues. The CDR3 region is CASSQVRGGADTGELFF. The CDR3 region has the DNA TGCGCCAGCAGCCAAGTACGCGGGGGGGCCGACACCGGGGAGCTGTTTTTT.

The genes are TRBV18 and TRBJ2-5; D not certain. V lost 2 bases and J 2 bases, leaving 6 bases between the germline ends. This CDR3 contains 13 residues. Germline V gene data show CDR1 as KGHSH and CDR2 as LQKENI. Written as DNA, the CDR3 is TGTGCCAGCTCACCAATACGGCAAGAGACCCAGTACTTC. Amino acids: CASSPIRQETQYF.

V gene TRBV5-1 combines with J gene TRBJ2-1; 8 bases align to TRBD2. The CDR3 loop spans 15 amino acids. Germline CDR1 is SGHRS and CDR2 is YFSETQ. J lost 4 bases, V lost 0 bases, and 3 bases had no gene match. In DNA form, the CDR3 reads TGCGCCAGCAGCTTGGCCCCTAGCGGGTACAATGAGCAGTTCTTC. This codes for CASSLAPSGYNEQFF.

The chain uses TRBV2 and TRBJ1-6; D gene uncertain. This CDR3 has 13 amino acids. The V and J ends lost 4 bases and 13 bases respectively, with 14 bases between them. Germline CDR1 SNHLY, CDR2 FYNNEI. The DNA of the CDR3 is TGTGCCAGCAGTGCCGACGGTGAGTGGCCCCTCCACTTT. It yields the protein CASSADGEWPLHF.

This chain joins TRBV4-1 and TRBJ2-7, with no clear D. CDR1 is MGHRA and CDR2 is YSYEKL in the germline V gene. V was pared by 0 bases and J by 4 bases, with 16 bases between. This CDR3 spans 16 amino acids. CDR3 in amino acids: CASSQDYPDRLYEQYF. The CDR3 bases are TGCGCCAGCAGCCAAGATTACCCGGACCGCCTGTACGAGCAGTACTTC.

V and J are TRBV6-5 and TRBJ1-5; D is unclear. CDR3 length: 13 residues. The germline gives CDR1 MNHEY, CDR2 SVGAGI. The V and J ends lost 6 bases and 0 bases respectively, with 6 bases between them. The CDR3 DNA follows: TGTGCCAGCAGAAAATATAGCAATCAGCCCCAGCATTTT. Translating gives CASRKYSNQPQHF.

CDR3 sequence (DNA): TGTGCCAGCTCACCCGAGGGGGCCGGGGAGCTGTTTTTT. Residues: CASSPEGAGELFF. This chain links TRBV18 with TRBJ2-2, with D perhaps TRBD1 (6 bases). Deletions cut 3 bases from V and 6 bases from J, with 8 bases between. The V gene's germline CDR1 is KGHSH and CDR2 LQKENI. CDR3 size: 13 residues.

The rearrangement uses TRBV7-9 and TRBJ2-7; no clear D. V gave up 5 bases and J gave up 0 bases, with 11 bases separating them. Germline CDR1 SEHNR, CDR2 FQNEAQ (reference sequence). This CDR3 is built from 14 residues. The CDR3 coding sequence is TGTGCCAGCAGCGACGGACCGAGCTCCTACGAGCAGTACTTC. Its protein is CASSDGPSSYEQYF.

The chain uses TRBV6-1 and TRBJ2-7; D might be TRBD2 (6 bases). Germline values: CDR1 MNHNS, CDR2 SASEGT. V shed 7 bases and J shed 1 base, with 17 bases lying between them. This CDR3 region has 15 residues. CDR3 DNA sequence: TGTGCCAGCAACGGAGGCCCGGGGAGGTCCTACGAGCAGTACTTC. Protein sequence: CASNGGPGRSYEQYF.